This T cell receptor (beta chain) was recovered during a study of shared clonotypes between healthy human individuals. CDR3 length: 14 residues. V was pared by 3 bases and J by 5 bases, with 13 bases between. The germline CDR1 and CDR2 sequences are SEHNR and FQNEAQ (reference sequence). In regard to this clone: Its target is unknown.

Measured with immunoSEQ multiplex PCR; TCRdb has only the in-frame clones, and not every one. The data contain 600,000 to 750,000 clones, approximately 75% of them seen just once; the ten biggest clones take up 1.8%. Study results and limitations: Naive subsets tended to show greater estimated richness than memory subsets.

The donor cohort consisted entirely of Caucasian adults residing in Nashville, Tennessee. It was into CD45RA+ naive and CD45RA-negative memory subsets that the CD4+ cells were split. The sequence came from a woman in her 30s in good health. The specimen sequenced was memory CD4+ T cells sorted from blood. Subset indicated: CD45RA-negative fraction. This rearrangement joins TRBV7-9 to TRBJ2-5; D may be TRBD2 (6 bases). CDR3 sequence (DNA): TGTGCCAGCAGCTTGGGAGTCGCGGGGGAGACCCAGTACTTC. Translation: CASSLGVAGETQYF.